This paragraph covers one T cell receptor beta chain sequence. The target antigen is unknown. The CDR3 has 15 residues. Germline V CDR1 and CDR2: SEHNR, FQNEAQ (reference sequence). This record comes from a study of human CD8 memory T cell subsets. Findings of the study overall: The study sequenced T cell receptor beta chains only.

The CCR7+ PD-1- TIGIT- phenotype marked stem-like memory CD8+ T cells (TSTEM). Magnetic separation of the negative type served to enrich total CD8+ T cells. It was UMI-labeled 5' RACE by which the TCR beta libraries were made. TCRdb derives one entry per CDR3 protein from the 5' RACE reads, leaving out DNA. Its listing shows 15,000 to 20,000 distinct CDR3 sequences. The sample was CD8+ stem-like memory T cells (TSCM and TCM) sorted from PBMCs. Subset described: stem-like memory CD8 T cells (TSTEM), CCR7+ PD-1- TIGIT-. The receptor was isolated from a human donor in good health. The V gene is TRBV7-9, the J gene TRBJ1-1; TCRdb lists TRBD1, though no DNA is available to test this call. This chain's CDR3 is CASSLAGTGDTEAFF.